The 12 T cell receptor beta chains in this list originate from one sample, sequenced in a study of blood T cell repertoires in COVID-19. Sequencing was performed with immunoSEQ multiplex PCR; in TCRdb, only in-frame clones are kept and a portion is missing. In the table there are 160,000 or so clones, nearly 80% of which are singletons. Sequencing was performed on peripheral blood. Receptors were obtained from an elderly woman with acute or convalescent COVID-19.

The chain has TRBV29-1 and TRBJ1-1; D is ambiguous. The CDR3 is 15 amino acids. V lost 2 bases to trimming and J lost 1 base, with 14 bases between them. The V gene's germline CDR1 is SQVTM and CDR2 ANQGSEA. The CDR3 loop is CSVEPRGMGNTEAFF. CDR3 in DNA: TGCAGCGTTGAACCGAGAGGAATGGGGAACACTGAAGCTTTCTTT. Filled out from reference TRBV29-1 and TRBJ1-1, the complete variable domain reads SAVISQKPSRDICQRGTSLTIQCQVDSQVTMMFWYRQQPGQSLTLIATANQGSEATYESGFVIDKFPISRPNLTFSTLTVSNMSPEDSSIYLCSVEPRGMGNTEAFFGQGTRLTVV.

The chain joins TRBV19 to TRBJ1-5; 7 bases align to TRBD1. CDR3 length: 14 amino acids. The germline CDR1 and CDR2 sequences are LNHDA and SQIVND (reference sequence). V dropped 5 bases and J dropped 8; count of bases not matched to a gene: 9. CDR3 coding DNA: TGTGCCAGTAGTGCACAGGGGCGTGGTAAGCCCCAGCATTTT. Its protein is CASSAQGRGKPQHF.

The rearrangement joins TRBV27 to TRBJ1-6, with 11 bases lining up with TRBD1. Germline lookup yields CDR1 MNHEY and CDR2 SMNVEV (reference sequence). The CDR3 totals 18 residues. Losses at the gene ends were 3 bases for V and 4 bases for J; bases not matched to a gene: 8. CDR3 coding DNA: TGTGCCAGCAGTTTCTACGAGGACAGGGGGCTTTATAATTCACCCCTCCACTTT. It translates to CASSFYEDRGLYNSPLHF.

The V gene is TRBV15, the J gene TRBJ2-7; TRBD1 matches 7 bases. Germline V gene sequence: CDR1 LNHNV, CDR2 YYDKDF (reference sequence). Trimming removed 2 bases from V and 6 bases from J; junction bases left unmatched: 7. The CDR3 contains 14 residues. CDR3 residues: CATSRQGEWGEQYF. CDR3 nucleotide sequence: TGTGCCACCAGCAGACAGGGGGAATGGGGCGAGCAGTACTTC.

The chain carries TRBV19 and TRBJ2-3; 7 bases are shared with TRBD1. The CDR3 has 14 residues. The V segment lost 6 bases and the J segment 6 bases; nucleotides outside the gene matches: 9. Germline CDR1 LNHDA, CDR2 SQIVND (reference sequence). This chain's CDR3 is CASSLQGNMDTQYF. The CDR3 nucleotides read TGTGCCAGTAGCCTACAGGGGAATATGGATACGCAGTATTTT.

This clone occurred a few times. The same CDR3 can be traced to other DNA sequences in this sample. The rearrangement joins TRBV6-5 to TRBJ1-5; no clear D gene. Per the germline V gene, CDR1 is MNHEY and CDR2 is SVGAGI. V lost 4 bases and J lost 4, with 8 bases in between. CDR3 length: 13 residues. CDR3 sequence: CASSFSGNQPQHF. The CDR3 region has the DNA TGTGCCAGCAGTTTCTCCGGGAATCAGCCCCAGCATTTT.

J is TRBJ1-6 and V is TRBV5-5; TRBD1 matches at 8 bases. V lost 4 bases, J lost 1 base, and 10 bases stayed unmatched. Germline V gene lookup returns CDR1 SGHKS and CDR2 YYEKEE (reference sequence). The CDR3 contains 18 residues. The CDR3 loop reads CASSPGGRGRSYNSPLHF. CDR3 DNA sequence: TGTGCCAGCAGCCCGGGGGGCAGGGGGCGGTCCTATAATTCACCCCTCCACTTT. Filled out from reference TRBV5-5 and TRBJ1-6, the complete variable domain reads DAGVTQSPTHLIKTRGQQVTLRCSPISGHKSVSWYQQVLGQGPQFIFQYYEKEERGRGNFPDRFSARQFPNYSSELNVNALLLGDSALYLCASSPGGRGRSYNSPLHFGNGTRLTVT.

This clone has just one count. The genes are TRBV4-1 and TRBJ1-5; tentatively, D is TRBD1 (6 bases). The germline V gene encodes CDR1 MGHRA and CDR2 YSYEKL. The CDR3 totals 13 residues. Deletions cut 2 bases from V and 11 bases from J, with 13 bases between. This CDR3 is CASSQSGTSAQHF. The CDR3, as DNA: TGCGCCAGCAGCCAATCCGGGACATCGGCCCAGCATTTT.

The chain employs TRBV24-1 and TRBJ2-1, with TRBD2 matching 8 bases. With 6 bases clipped from V and 7 bases from J, the junction kept 7 bases outside the gene matches. The CDR3 length is 14 residues. CDR1 is KGHDR and CDR2 is SFDVKD in the germline V gene. CDR3 region: CATSRREVANEQFF. The CDR3 DNA sequence: TGTGCCACCAGTAGGCGGGAGGTTGCGAATGAGCAGTTCTTC.

V is TRBV5-4 and J is TRBJ2-7; TRBD1 agrees at 8 bases. Germline V gene lookup returns CDR1 SGHNT and CDR2 YYREEE (reference sequence). The CDR3 loop spans 13 amino acids. The J segment lost 8 bases and the V segment lost 2 bases, leaving 6 bases of the junction unmatched. CDR3 loop: CASSFDRGRKQYF. CDR3 nucleotides: TGTGCCAGCAGCTTCGACAGGGGTAGGAAGCAGTACTTC.

This chain uses TRBV28 with TRBJ1-5, with 8 bases that match TRBD1. Germline-derived CDR1 and CDR2 are MDHEN and SYDVKM. V shed 6 bases and J 6 bases; nucleotides not matched to a gene: 7. The CDR3 length is 14 residues. The CDR3 is CASRAGGGSQPQHF. As DNA, the CDR3 is TGTGCCAGCAGAGCAGGGGGCGGGAGTCAGCCCCAGCATTTT.

The CDR3 reads CASSYSSGSGNTIYF. CDR3 bases: TGTGCCAGCAGTTACTCATCGGGCTCTGGAAACACCATATATTTT. The chain has TRBV6-5 and TRBJ1-3, with unresolved D. The CDR3 loop spans 15 amino acids. V lost 0 bases and J lost 0, with 6 bases in between. Per the germline V gene, CDR1 is MNHEY and CDR2 is SVGAGI.